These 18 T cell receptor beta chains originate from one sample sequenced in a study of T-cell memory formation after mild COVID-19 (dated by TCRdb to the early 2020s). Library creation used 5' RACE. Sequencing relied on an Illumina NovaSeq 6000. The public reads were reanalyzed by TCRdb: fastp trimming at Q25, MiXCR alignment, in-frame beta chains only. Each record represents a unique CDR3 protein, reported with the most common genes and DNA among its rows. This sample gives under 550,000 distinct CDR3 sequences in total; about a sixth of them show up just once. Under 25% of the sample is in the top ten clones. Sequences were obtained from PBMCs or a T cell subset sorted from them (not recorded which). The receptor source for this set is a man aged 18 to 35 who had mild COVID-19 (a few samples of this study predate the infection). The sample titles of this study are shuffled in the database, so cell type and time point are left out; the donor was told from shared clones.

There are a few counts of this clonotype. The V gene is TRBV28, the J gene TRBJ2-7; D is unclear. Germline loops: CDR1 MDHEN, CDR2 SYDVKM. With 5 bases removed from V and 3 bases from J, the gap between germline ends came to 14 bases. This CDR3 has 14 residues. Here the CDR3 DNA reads TGTGCCAGCAGTGAACTGACACGTTTCTACGAGCAGTACGTC. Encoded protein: CASSELTRFYEQYV.

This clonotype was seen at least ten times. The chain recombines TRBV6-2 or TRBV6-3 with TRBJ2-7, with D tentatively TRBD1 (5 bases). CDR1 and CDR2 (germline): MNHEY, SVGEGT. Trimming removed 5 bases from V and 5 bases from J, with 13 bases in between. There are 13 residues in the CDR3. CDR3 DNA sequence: TGTGCCAGCAGTCATCAGGGTACCCACGAGCAGTACGTC. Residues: CASSHQGTHEQYV.

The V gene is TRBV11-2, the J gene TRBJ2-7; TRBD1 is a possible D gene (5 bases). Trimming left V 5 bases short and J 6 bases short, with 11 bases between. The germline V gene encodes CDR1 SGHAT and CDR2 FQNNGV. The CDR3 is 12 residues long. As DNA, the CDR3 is TGTGCCAGCAGCCTCCATGGGGCCGAGCAGTACGTC. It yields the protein CASSLHGAEQYV.

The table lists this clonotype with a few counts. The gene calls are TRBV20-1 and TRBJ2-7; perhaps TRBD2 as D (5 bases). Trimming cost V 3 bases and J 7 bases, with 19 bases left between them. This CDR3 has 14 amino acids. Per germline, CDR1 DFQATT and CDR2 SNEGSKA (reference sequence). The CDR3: CSARVAGPSGEQYV. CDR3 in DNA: TGCAGTGCTAGGGTAGCCGGACCCTCGGGGGAGCAGTACGTC.

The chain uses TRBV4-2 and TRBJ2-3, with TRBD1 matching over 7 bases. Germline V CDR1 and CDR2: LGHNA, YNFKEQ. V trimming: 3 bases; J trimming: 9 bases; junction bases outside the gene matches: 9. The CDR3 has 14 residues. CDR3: CASSQGRPTGTQYF. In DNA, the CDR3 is TGTGCCAGCAGCCAGGGTAGACCGACAGGGACGCAGTATTTT.

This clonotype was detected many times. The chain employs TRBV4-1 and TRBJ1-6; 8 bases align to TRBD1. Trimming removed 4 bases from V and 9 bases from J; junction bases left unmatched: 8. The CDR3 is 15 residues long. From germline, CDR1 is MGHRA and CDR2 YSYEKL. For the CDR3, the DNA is TGCGCCAGCAGCCCCGGACAGGGCGAGGGTTCACCCCTCCACTTT. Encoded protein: CASSPGQGEGSPLHF.

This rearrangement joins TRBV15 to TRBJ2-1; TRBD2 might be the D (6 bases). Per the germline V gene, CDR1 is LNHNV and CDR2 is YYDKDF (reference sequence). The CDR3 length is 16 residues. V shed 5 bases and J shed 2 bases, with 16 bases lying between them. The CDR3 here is CATSAHGGDPYNEQFF. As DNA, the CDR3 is TGTGCCACCAGCGCCCACGGGGGTGATCCCTACAATGAGCAGTTCTTC.

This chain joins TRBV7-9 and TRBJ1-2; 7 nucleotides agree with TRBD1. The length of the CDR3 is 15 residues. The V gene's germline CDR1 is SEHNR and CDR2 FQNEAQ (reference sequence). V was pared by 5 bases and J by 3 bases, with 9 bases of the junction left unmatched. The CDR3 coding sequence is TGTGCCAGCAGCCCAGGACAGGCAGCCCACTATGGCTACACCTTC. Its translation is CASSPGQAAHYGYTF.

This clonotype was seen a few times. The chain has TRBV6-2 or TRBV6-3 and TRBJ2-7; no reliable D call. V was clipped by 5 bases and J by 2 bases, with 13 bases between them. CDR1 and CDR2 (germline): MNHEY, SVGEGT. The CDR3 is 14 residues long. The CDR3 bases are TGTGCCAGCAGTCAGCCTTTCGGAGCCTACGAGCAGTACGTC. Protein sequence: CASSQPFGAYEQYV.

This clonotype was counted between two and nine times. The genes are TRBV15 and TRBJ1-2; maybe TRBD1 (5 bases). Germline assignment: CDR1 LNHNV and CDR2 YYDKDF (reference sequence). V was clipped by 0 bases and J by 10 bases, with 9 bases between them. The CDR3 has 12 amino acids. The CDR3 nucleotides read TGTGCCACCAGCAGAGATCAGGGCCTCTACACCTTC. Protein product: CATSRDQGLYTF.

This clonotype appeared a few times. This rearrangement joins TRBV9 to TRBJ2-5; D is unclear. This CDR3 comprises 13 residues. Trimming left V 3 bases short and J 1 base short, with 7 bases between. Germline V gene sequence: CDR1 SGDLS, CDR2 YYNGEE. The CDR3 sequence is CASSGAPQETQYF. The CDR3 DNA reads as TGTGCCAGCAGCGGAGCCCCCCAAGAGACCCAGTACTTC.

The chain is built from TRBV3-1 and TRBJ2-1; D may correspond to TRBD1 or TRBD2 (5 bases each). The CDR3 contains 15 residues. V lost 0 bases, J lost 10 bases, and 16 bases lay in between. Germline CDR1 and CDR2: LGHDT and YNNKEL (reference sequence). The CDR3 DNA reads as TGTGCCAGCAGCCAAGATCTGGGACCACGGCGGGAGCAGTTCTTC. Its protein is CASSQDLGPRREQFF.

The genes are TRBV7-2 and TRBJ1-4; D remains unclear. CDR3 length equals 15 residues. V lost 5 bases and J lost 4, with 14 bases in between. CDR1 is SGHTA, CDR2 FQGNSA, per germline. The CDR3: CASSLWTARNEKLFF. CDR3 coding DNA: TGTGCCAGCAGCCTATGGACGGCGCGTAATGAAAAACTGTTTTTT.

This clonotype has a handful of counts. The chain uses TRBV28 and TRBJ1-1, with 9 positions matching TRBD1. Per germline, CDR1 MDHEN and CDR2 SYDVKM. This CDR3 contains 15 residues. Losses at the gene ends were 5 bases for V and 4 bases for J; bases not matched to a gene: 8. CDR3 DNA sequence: TGTGCCAGCAGTACCCCCGGGACAGGGAGCACTGAAGCTTTCTTT. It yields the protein CASSTPGTGSTEAFF.

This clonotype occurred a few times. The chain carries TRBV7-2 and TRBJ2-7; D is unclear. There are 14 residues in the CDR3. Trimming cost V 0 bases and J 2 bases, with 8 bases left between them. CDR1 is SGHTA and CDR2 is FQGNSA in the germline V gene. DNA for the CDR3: TGTGCCAGCAGCTTAGCAGCAGACCCCTACGAGCAGTACTTC. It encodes CASSLAADPYEQYF.

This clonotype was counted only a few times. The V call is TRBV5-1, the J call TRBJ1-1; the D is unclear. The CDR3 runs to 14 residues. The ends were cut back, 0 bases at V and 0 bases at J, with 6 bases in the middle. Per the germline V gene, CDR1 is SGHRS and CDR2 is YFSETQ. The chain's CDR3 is CASSLASMNTEAFF. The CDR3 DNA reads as TGCGCCAGCAGCTTGGCCAGTATGAACACTGAAGCTTTCTTT.

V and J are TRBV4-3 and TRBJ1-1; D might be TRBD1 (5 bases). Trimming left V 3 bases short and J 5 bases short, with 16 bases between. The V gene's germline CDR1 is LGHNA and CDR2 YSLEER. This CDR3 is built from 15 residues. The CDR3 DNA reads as TGCGCCAGCAGCCACCAGCGGCCAGGGAGAACTGAAGCTTTCTTT. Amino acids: CASSHQRPGRTEAFF.

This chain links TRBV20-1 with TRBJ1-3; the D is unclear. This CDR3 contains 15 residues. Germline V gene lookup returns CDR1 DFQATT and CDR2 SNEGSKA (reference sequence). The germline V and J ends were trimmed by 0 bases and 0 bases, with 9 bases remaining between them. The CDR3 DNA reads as TGCAGTGCTAGAGATCCCGATCTCTCTGGAAACACCATATATTTT. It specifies CSARDPDLSGNTIYF.